The text below deals with one T cell receptor (beta chain). Its target is unknown. In the PCR, 60 Vbeta and 13 Jbeta primers were used. Some clones are missing from TCRdb's copy, which holds only in-frame ones; the method was immunoSEQ multiplex PCR. The top ten hold 12% to 15% of the sample, which has 90,000 to 120,000 clones, 75% seen once. This record belongs to a study of cytomegalovirus exposure and HLA in healthy donors. Germline trimming cut 5 bases from V and 0 bases from J; bases unmatched to any gene: 13. The CDR3 totals 18 residues. Germline lookup yields CDR1 MDHEN and CDR2 SYDVKM. General study points: In presence/absence analyses, roughly uniform sequencing depth across donors was assumed. Being indistinguishable, some V segments were excluded, TRBV6-2 and TRBV6-3 among them.

Sequenced input: PBMCs. The receptor comes from a male donor in good health and CMV-seropositive. The chain uses TRBV28 and TRBJ1-2, with 9 bases fitting TRBD1. CDR3 sequence reads: CASSIPYPGQGSNYGYTF. Written as DNA, the CDR3 is TGTGCCAGCAGTATACCTTATCCGGGACAGGGATCTAACTATGGCTACACCTTC.